Here is one TCR beta chain with its context. This entry belongs to a study of OX40 agonist ivuxolimab in advanced cancers. Generated by immunoSEQ multiplex PCR, the TCRdb table keeps only in-frame clones and is missing some. The profile covers 65,000 to 95,000 clones, with about 92% appearing a single time and around 0.19% taken by the ten largest. This CDR3 contains 15 residues. The ends were cut back, 4 bases at V and 4 bases at J, with 14 bases in the middle. Looked up from germline, CDR1 is SGHNT and CDR2 is YYREEE (reference sequence). This sample comprised CD4+ or CD8+ T cells sorted from blood, obtained in a trial of the OX40 agonist ivuxolimab. This TCR derives from an adult with an advanced solid tumor such as melanoma, head and neck, liver or kidney cancer. V usage is TRBV5-4 and J usage is TRBJ2-2; TRBD1 might be the D (5 bases). CDR3 region: CASSLSRGFTGELFF. CDR3 sequence (DNA): TGTGCCAGCAGCCTATCAAGGGGATTCACCGGGGAGCTGTTTTTT.